This T cell receptor beta chain derives from a study of blood T cell repertoires in COVID-19 (TCRdb year 2020). Broadly, across the study: Samples from collaborators originated in the United States, Italy and Spain and spanned both the acute and convalescent phases of COVID-19. The prospective study material was composed of cDNA or gDNA derived from T cells, B-cell-depleted T cells, or PBMCs. Nearly every sample came with metadata listing a de-identified subject ID, COVID-19 status, age in years and sex. The dataset comprised deeply sampled blood TCRbeta repertoires from subjects exposed to, actively infected with, or recovered from COVID-19. The samples were drawn from the first 160 participants of the ongoing ImmuneRACE study and from 950 to 1,500 subjects provided by 6 global collaborators. HLA class I and class II types, where available, came from metadata supplied by the sample provider rather than from assay-based typing. The repertoires were released in a freely available public database intended as a resource for research on the immune response to SARS-CoV-2.

Collaborating institutions collected whole blood in K2EDTA tubes following their own protocols. For TCRbeta analysis, collaborator samples were shipped as frozen whole blood, as isolated PBMCs, or as DNA extracted from either sample type. TCRbeta CDR3 regions were amplified from genomic DNA by means of the immunoSEQ Assay, a bias-controlled multiplex PCR. The paper's data handling went like this. Nucleated cell counts per sample were estimated from amplification of reference gene primers within the assay. To quantify the absolute abundance of each unique TCRbeta CDR3 rearrangement, sequence reads were collapsed and filtered. For each sample, productive Simpson clonality was calculated by taking the square root of Simpson's diversity index across productive rearrangements. TCRdb took over this immuneACCESS table, retaining in-frame rearrangements with V and J assigned. Such tables are incomplete; in checked studies, under half of the missing clones stem from an unresolved V gene, and the remainder is unexplained. V, J and clone size are taken as reported in that table, and D and trimming were inferred from the DNA itself. Within this sample are around 150,000 clones, with about 82% of them counted one time only. The ten largest account for around 4.2% of the sample.

Concerning this clone itself: What antigen it recognizes has not been identified. Per-nucleotide qualities are absent, and no much larger clonotype sits a single base away.

Beyond this particular receptor, the publication reports: How much clinical and demographic metadata was included differed by source and by participant, and the metadata was provided uncurated.

Trimming leaves V shorter by 1 base and J shorter by 1 base, with the junction holding 7 bases beyond the gene matches. The cysteine opens and the phenylalanine closes a CDR3 of 17 amino acids. Only CDR3 DNA remains: 51 bases, in frame from the first base. For CDR1 and CDR2, the germline V gene lists MDHEN and SYDVKM. Rearrangement joined TRBV28 to TRBJ1-5; the junction holds 7 bases that match TRBD1. Source material: peripheral blood. This sequence was found in a woman over 75 with active or convalescent COVID-19. The encoded CDR3 is CASSLLQYRGSNQPQHF. Here is the DNA: TGTGCCAGCAGTTTATTACAGTACAGGGGAAGCAATCAGCCCCAGCATTTT.